This TCR beta chain was recorded in a study of blood T cell repertoires in COVID-19. Study in general: The samples span acute and convalescent COVID-19 from the United States, Italy and Spain. PBMCs, B-cell-depleted T cells, or T cells were the source of the cDNA or gDNA that made up the material.

Germline V gene data show CDR1 as SGHVS and CDR2 as FQNEAQ. CDR3 length: 14 amino acids. V lost 2 bases to trimming and J lost 0 bases, with 8 bases between them. Original processing notes: Amplification with reference gene primers provided the estimates of nucleated cell counts. The table came from immunoSEQ multiplex PCR; TCRdb's copy has only in-frame clones and leaves some out. Clone size and V and J calls were adopted from that table, with D and trimming inferred from the DNA. Here the sample spans around 180,000 clones, more than 75% being singletons. This chain links TRBV7-8 with TRBJ2-7, with unresolved D. The sequencing sample was made of peripheral blood. The TCR originated in a human donor in a cohort sampled during active COVID-19. Written as DNA, the CDR3 is TGTGCCAGCAGCTTATTTTCTAGCTCCTACGAGCAGTACTTC. This codes for CASSLFSSSYEQYF.